Listed below are T cell receptor beta chains from one sample, sequenced in a study of T cells expressing NK-cell markers. TCRdb re-analyzed the 5' RACE reads; it lists each CDR3 protein once, without DNA. In all, the sample yields approximately 150,000 distinct CDR3 sequences. Sequenced: blood T cells: a sorted CD56 or NKG2C T cell subset, CD4+ or CD8+ T cells, or bulk PBMC T cells (not recorded which). All receptors derive from a man between 18 and 35 years old in good health. Each CDR3 is given with its conserved first and last residue.

j_call v_call cdr3_aa
TRBJ2-1 TRBV6-1 CASNKGGLADNEQFF
TRBJ2-2 TRBV11-1 CASSLIFRGLSNTGELFF
TRBJ2-5 TRBV27 CASSPNPEIWETETQYF
TRBJ1-1 TRBV5-1 CASSPGVGGDTEAFF
TRBJ2-1 TRBV25-1 CASSLGGSHNEQFF
TRBJ2-1 TRBV9 CASSVGPERQFF
TRBJ1-2 TRBV7-3 CASSYKRPLHPYGYTF
TRBJ2-7 TRBV6-5 CASSYLAGGPAYEQYF
TRBJ2-1 TRBV19 CASSLKRGTHNEQFF
TRBJ2-5 TRBV29-1 CSARGEQETQYF
TRBJ2-6 TRBV2 CASSEPGPGANVLTF
TRBJ2-2 TRBV29-1 CSVRTVNTGELFF
TRBJ2-1 TRBV6-2/TRBV6-3 CASRDGSPVNEQFF
TRBJ1-1 TRBV20-1 CSARDKDRGSWTEAFF
TRBJ2-1 TRBV20-1 CSALTENYNEQFF
TRBJ2-1 TRBV6-1 CASSEVAGGISNEQFF
TRBJ2-3 TRBV27 CASSFQLAGGSPTDTQYF
TRBJ2-1 TRBV3-1 CASSQGAAGGEQFF
TRBJ2-1 TRBV28 CASSPGLDDGEQFF
TRBJ2-1 TRBV14 CASSQGLGDLFF
TRBJ1-6 TRBV5-1 CASSGQGVDNSPLHF
TRBJ2-1 TRBV24-1 CATSDQGQGRYNEQFF
TRBJ2-1 TRBV4-1 CASSPSGRATYNEQFF
TRBJ2-5 TRBV3-1 CASSPIPGTTETQYF
TRBJ2-3 TRBV25-1 CASSESTLGGIPHSTDTQYF
TRBJ1-1 TRBV3-1 CASSPGMSEAFF
TRBJ2-1 TRBV20-1 CSTGLAGENEQFF
TRBJ2-7 TRBV2 CASSVSGESSYEQYF
TRBJ2-2 TRBV10-3 CANREGLYSGELFF
TRBJ1-1 TRBV15 CATSRDAGQYTEAFF
TRBJ2-2 TRBV12-3/TRBV12-4 CASSLAQSTGELFF
TRBJ2-3 TRBV7-3 CASSLTRGVRRNTDTQYF
TRBJ2-3 TRBV4-1 CASSSRDRGFDTQYF
TRBJ2-5 TRBV11-3 CASMGESLLQYF
TRBJ2-5 TRBV14 CASSQLLETQYF
TRBJ1-5 TRBV11-2 CASSPGKYSNQPQHF
TRBJ2-3 TRBV12-3/TRBV12-4 CASSLGGALDTQYF
TRBJ2-1 TRBV20-1 CSARETLGGSPYNEQFF
TRBJ2-3 TRBV4-3 CASSQDRPWPPDTQYF
TRBJ1-5 TRBV12-3/TRBV12-4 CASSLDGTGGVGAGQPQHF
TRBJ2-3 TRBV7-1 CASSSPADPGDRAKTDTQYF
TRBJ2-1 TRBV3-1 CATNPGQSSYNEQFF
TRBJ2-5 TRBV28 CASSLSLAGGSETQYF
TRBJ2-7 TRBV20-1 CSARSPDRVSYEQYF
TRBJ1-2 TRBV29-1 CSVARGLAGYTF
TRBJ1-2 TRBV30 CAWRTDRRWGYTF
TRBJ2-1 TRBV13 CASSSLRDLSYNEQFF
TRBJ2-5 TRBV18 CASSRQVQETQYF
TRBJ2-5 TRBV10-3 CAISESIGETQYF
TRBJ2-1 TRBV4-1 CASSQESGISSSYNEQFF
TRBJ2-1 TRBV2 CASRESLADARYNEQFF
TRBJ1-4 TRBV6-6 CASSYSGHSELFF
TRBJ2-1 TRBV7-2 CASSLAARYNEQFF